One T cell receptor (beta chain) is described in this entry. The antigen remains unidentified. This sample is part of a study of identifying expanded T cells in peripheral blood. Study conclusions and caveats: Two-week clone count variance significantly increased as total template count grew. Technical replicates showed around 1.2 changed clones; roughly two weeks 15 to 20; four weeks 19.

Healthy donors had no documented immune events, such as infections, while sampled. CDR3 length: 15 amino acids. V was shortened by 6 bases and J by 5 bases, with 16 bases between the two germline ends. Germline V gene lookup returns CDR1 SNHLY and CDR2 FYNNEI. The repertoire was sequenced with immunoSEQ multiplex PCR; TCRdb's copy has only in-frame clones and lacks some. The profile shows around 85,000 clones, 85% to 90% of them singletons. This chain links TRBV2 with TRBJ1-4; D is undetermined. The receptor comes from a person aged 18 to 75 in good health. Sequenced: blood. CDR3 amino acids: CASRKSRLANEKLFF. Here the CDR3 DNA reads TGTGCCAGCAGGAAATCGCGCCTGGCGAATGAAAAACTGTTTTTT. Full variable domain (outside the CDR3, taken from reference TRBV2 and TRBJ1-4): EPEVTQTPSHQVTQMGQEVILRCVPISNHLYFYWYRQILGQKVEFLVSFYNNEISEKSEIFDDQFSVERPDGSNFTLKIRSTKLEDSAMYFCASRKSRLANEKLFFGSGTQLSVL.